This TCR beta chain was found in a study of blood T cell repertoires in COVID-19. About the research overall: Sites across the United States, Italy and Spain contributed samples from acute and convalescent COVID-19.

Authors' processing steps: Reference gene primer amplification gave nucleated cell count estimates. The table came from immunoSEQ multiplex PCR; TCRdb's copy has only in-frame clones and leaves some out. That table gives V, J and clone size, and the DNA gave D and trimming. In the table there are 300,000 to 450,000 clones, 75% to 90% of which are singletons. The material sequenced was peripheral blood. The sequence was obtained from a woman younger than 30 with acute or convalescent COVID-19.

CDR3 loop: CASSEGDGSYYGYTF. DNA for the CDR3: TGTGCCAGCAGTGAAGGAGACGGGTCTTACTATGGCTACACCTTC. V and J are TRBV6-1 and TRBJ1-2; D is uncertain. The V and J ends lost 1 base and 3 bases respectively, with 12 bases between them. The CDR3 extends over 15 amino acids. Germline V gives CDR1 MNHNS, CDR2 SASEGT.